One sample yielded the 21 T cell receptor beta chains listed below, sequenced in a study of T cells after yellow fever vaccination. From the 5' RACE reads, TCRdb called clonotypes with MiXCR, one entry per CDR3 protein. The data contain fewer than 450,000 distinct CDR3 sequences, under 5% of them singletons. The sequences come from PBMCs, collected 5 days after the yellow fever booster vaccination. The origin of the receptors is a man aged 18 to 35 who received the YFV17D yellow fever vaccine.

This clonotype was counted many times. This sequence joins TRBV5-5 and TRBJ2-3, with a possible D match to TRBD2 (6 bases). Germline V gives CDR1 SGHKS, CDR2 YYEKEE (reference sequence). The germline V and J ends were trimmed by 7 bases and 6 bases, with 18 bases remaining between them. The CDR3 runs 14 residues. The CDR3 sequence: CASHRGGTGDTQYF. The CDR3 bases are TGTGCCAGCCACCGTGGGGGGACCGGGGATACGCAGTATTTT.

J is TRBJ2-2 and V is TRBV27; D is undetermined. The CDR3 spans 13 residues. Germline V gene sequence: CDR1 MNHEY, CDR2 SMNVEV (reference sequence). V gave up 2 bases and J gave up 3 bases, with 4 bases separating them. The CDR3 reads CASSLTYTGELFF. The CDR3 nucleotides read TGTGCCAGCAGTTTAACCTACACCGGGGAGCTGTTTTTT.

This clonotype has ten or more counts. This chain joins TRBV5-1 and TRBJ2-1; maybe TRBD2 (5 bases). The CDR3 spans 13 residues. Trimming shortened V by 4 bases and J by 2 bases, and 7 bases separated the two germline ends. CDR1 SGHRS and CDR2 YFSETQ come from the germline V gene. CDR3 nucleotides: TGCGCCAGCAGCGAGCGGCCCTACAATGAGCAGTTCTTC. Translating it yields CASSERPYNEQFF.

The chain joins TRBV12-3 or TRBV12-4 to TRBJ1-1; D is unresolved. Trimming took off 2 bases at V and 2 bases at J, with 9 bases between the two ends. The CDR3 loop spans 14 amino acids. CDR3 DNA sequence: TGTGCCAGCAGTTTAAGGCAAGACAACACTGAAGCTTTCTTT. It specifies CASSLRQDNTEAFF.

In its sample, this clonotype was seen a few times. The rearrangement joins TRBV5-4 to TRBJ2-7; D possibly matches TRBD1 or TRBD2 (5 bases each). The germline gives CDR1 SGHNT, CDR2 YYREEE (reference sequence). The CDR3 has 17 residues. Trimming pared 4 bases from V and 2 bases from J, leaving 22 bases between. The CDR3 DNA follows: TGTGCCAGCAGCCTTCCCCCGGGGCACGGTCGGACCTACGAGCAGTACTTC. This encodes CASSLPPGHGRTYEQYF.

J is TRBJ2-7 and V is TRBV20-1; D may match TRBD1 or TRBD2 (5 bases each). Germline loops: CDR1 DFQATT, CDR2 SNEGSKA (reference sequence). The CDR3 length is 15 residues. V lost 6 bases, J lost 5 bases, and 23 bases lay in between. CDR3 amino acids: CSATRWGGEGNEQYF. CDR3 nucleotide sequence: TGCAGTGCCACCAGATGGGGCGGAGAGGGAAACGAGCAGTACTTC.

This chain joins TRBV29-1 and TRBJ2-7; 7 nucleotides align to TRBD1. V gave up 6 bases and J gave up 4 bases; unmatched junction bases: 6. This CDR3 comprises 12 residues. Germline-derived CDR1 and CDR2 are SQVTM and ANQGSEA. The CDR3 is CSVSGTEYEQYF. Written as DNA, the CDR3 is TGCAGCGTATCCGGGACAGAGTACGAGCAGTACTTC.

This clonotype has just a few counts. The chain combines TRBV6-5 with TRBJ2-7; TRBD1 aligns across 9 bases. Germline-derived CDR1 and CDR2 are MNHEY and SVGAGI. The CDR3 consists of 14 residues. J was trimmed by 4 bases and V by 4 bases; bases with no gene match: 5. CDR3 sequence (DNA): TGTGCCAGCAGTTCGACAGGGGGTCTTTACGAGCAGTACTTC. Translation: CASSSTGGLYEQYF.

This clonotype was observed at least ten times. The chain is built from TRBV5-1 and TRBJ1-1; weak D call: TRBD1 (5 bases). With 0 bases removed from V and 0 bases from J, the gap between germline ends came to 9 bases. The germline V gene has CDR1 SGHRS and CDR2 YFSETQ. This CDR3 has 15 residues. The DNA for the CDR3 is TGCGCCAGCAGCTTGGCCGGGACCCTGAACACTGAAGCTTTCTTT. Protein: CASSLAGTLNTEAFF.

This clonotype was counted many times. V gene TRBV20-1 combines with J gene TRBJ2-1, with 12 bases fitting TRBD2. The CDR3 has 12 amino acids. CDR1 and CDR2 (germline): DFQATT, SNEGSKA (reference sequence). The CDR3, as DNA: TGCAGGCTCCTAGCGGGGGGGAGTGAGCAGTTCTTC. This translates into CRLLAGGSEQFF.

This rearrangement joins TRBV25-1 to TRBJ1-6; D call uncertain. With 6 bases removed from V and 7 bases from J, the gap between germline ends came to 10 bases. The CDR3 has 13 amino acids. Germline V gives CDR1 MGHDK, CDR2 SYGVNS. CDR3 in DNA: TGTGCCAGCAGCGCGACGGAGAATTCACCCCTCCACTTT. Translating gives CASSATENSPLHF. The whole variable domain, remainder taken from reference TRBV25-1 and TRBJ1-6, is EADIYQTPRYLVIGTGKKITLECSQTMGHDKMYWYQQDPGMELHLIHYSYGVNSTEKGDLSSESTVSRIRTEHFPLTLESARPSHTSQYLCASSATENSPLHFGNGTRLTVT.

The V gene is TRBV6-5, the J gene TRBJ1-1, with D perhaps TRBD1 (6 bases). The CDR3 runs 14 residues. The germline V gene has CDR1 MNHEY and CDR2 SVGAGI. Trimming removed 7 bases from V and 5 bases from J, with 17 bases in between. CDR3 region: CASIPGAPWTEAFF. In nucleotides, the CDR3 is TGTGCCAGCATCCCGGGGGCCCCGTGGACTGAAGCTTTCTTT.

This sequence joins TRBV7-2 and TRBJ1-2; tentatively, D is TRBD1 (5 bases). V dropped 0 bases and J dropped 7 bases, with 12 bases sitting between them. Germline V CDR1 and CDR2: SGHTA, FQGNSA. The CDR3 length is 14 residues. CDR3 nucleotides: TGTGCCAGCAGCTTAGCGGGGGAAGGGAGTGGCTACACCTTC. Translation: CASSLAGEGSGYTF.

The V and J genes are TRBV20-1 and TRBJ2-1; D is undetermined. CDR3 length equals 14 residues. In germline, CDR1 is DFQATT, CDR2 SNEGSKA (reference sequence). V was pared by 4 bases and J by 0 bases, with 10 bases between. CDR3 in DNA: TGCAGTGCTATTTACCCCCGCTCCTACAATGAGCAGTTCTTC. Translated, it gives CSAIYPRSYNEQFF.

This clonotype was counted only a few times. The chain recombines TRBV4-3 with TRBJ2-3; 12 nucleotides match TRBD2. Germline assignment: CDR1 LGHNA and CDR2 YSLEER. Germline trimming cut 4 bases from V and 5 bases from J; bases unmatched to any gene: 7. The CDR3 is 16 residues long. CDR3 nucleotides: TGCGCCAGCAGCCTAAGGGGACTAGCGGGTAGAGATACGCAGTATTTT. Its protein is CASSLRGLAGRDTQYF.

This clonotype was counted at least ten times. The chain carries TRBV2 and TRBJ2-1; D is uncertain. Germline values: CDR1 SNHLY, CDR2 FYNNEI. Trimming shortened V by 6 bases and J by 8 bases, and 11 bases separated the two germline ends. The CDR3 has 12 residues. CDR3 protein: CASRGVIDEQFF. CDR3 coding DNA: TGTGCCAGCAGAGGAGTGATCGATGAGCAGTTCTTC.

This clonotype was observed many times. The genes are TRBV11-1 and TRBJ2-1, with D possibly matching TRBD2 (5 bases). Trimming pared 2 bases from V and 7 bases from J, leaving 12 bases between. The CDR3 covers 14 residues. CDR1 is SGHAT, CDR2 FQDESV, per germline (reference sequence). This CDR3 is CASSLRREGNEQFF. The CDR3 nucleotides read TGTGCCAGCAGCTTACGGCGAGAGGGTAATGAGCAGTTCTTC.

The V and J genes are TRBV20-1 and TRBJ1-5; D remains ambiguous. Trimming removed 3 bases at V and 3 bases at J, with 12 bases between. Germline V CDR1 and CDR2: DFQATT, SNEGSKA (reference sequence). This CDR3 has 14 amino acids. CDR3 sequence: CSARETVFNQPQHF. The CDR3 DNA sequence: TGCAGTGCTAGGGAAACAGTTTTCAATCAGCCCCAGCATTTT.

This chain links TRBV7-2 with TRBJ2-1; 7 positions match TRBD1. The CDR3 sequence is 14 residues long. CDR1 SGHTA and CDR2 FQGNSA come from the germline V gene. V trimming: 5 bases; J trimming: 6 bases; junction bases outside the gene matches: 7. The CDR3 here is CASSRRTGTNEQFF. The CDR3 nucleotides read TGTGCCAGCAGCAGACGGACAGGAACCAATGAGCAGTTCTTC. The full variable domain, its missing parts supplied by reference TRBV7-2 and TRBJ2-1, is GAGVSQSPSNKVTEKGKDVELRCDPISGHTALYWYRQSLGQGLEFLIYFQGNSAPDKSGLPSDRFSAERTGGSVSTLTIQRTQQEDSAVYLCASSRRTGTNEQFFGPGTRLTVL.

A few counts support this clonotype. The V gene is TRBV12-3 or TRBV12-4, the J gene TRBJ1-2, with 7 bases matching TRBD1. Losses at the gene ends were 2 bases for V and 5 bases for J; bases not matched to a gene: 14. The CDR3 sequence is 17 residues long. In DNA, the CDR3 is TGTGCCAGCAGTTTACTACCCGTCCGACAGGGTGGATATGGCTACACCTTC. Amino acids: CASSLLPVRQGGYGYTF.

At least ten counts were recorded for this clonotype. The rearrangement joins TRBV29-1 to TRBJ2-3, with D tentatively TRBD1 or TRBD2 (5 bases each). CDR1 is SQVTM, CDR2 ANQGSEA, per germline. The CDR3 is 21 amino acids. Trimming took off 5 bases at V and 2 bases at J, with 35 bases between the two ends. The CDR3 DNA follows: TGCAGCGTTTACTGGGGGTTTGTTCCTAGTGAAGAGCCTGTGTACACAGATACGCAGTATTTT. It specifies CSVYWGFVPSEEPVYTDTQYF.